This T cell receptor (beta chain) was found in a study of early T cells in non-severe SARS-CoV-2 infection. Whole-study context: From unsorted whole blood, bulk RNA was sequenced, and the chains remained unpaired.

Each cDNA molecule carried a unique molecular identifier. From the 5' RACE reads, TCRdb called clonotypes with MiXCR, one entry per CDR3 protein. The sample records 46,000 or so distinct CDR3 sequences, roughly 7% being singletons. The CDR3 length is 15 residues. Germline CDR1 reads SGHRS; CDR2 reads YFSETQ. V was trimmed by 1 base and J by 4 bases, leaving 13 bases between them. Overall study findings and caveats: Using VDJdb, the matching emphasized anti-spike CD8 responses while missing private and CD4 specificities.

This clonotype appeared a few times. The antigen is undetermined. The chain recombines TRBV5-1 with TRBJ2-3; D is unresolved. Sequenced input: whole blood. This receptor was obtained from an adult who was a healthcare worker with PCR-confirmed SARS-CoV-2 infection or an uninfected control (not recorded which). CDR3 bases: TGCGCCAGCAGCTTGACTACGTTCAACGCAGATACGCAGTATTTT. It translates to CASSLTTFNADTQYF.